A single sample gave rise to the 28 T cell receptor beta chains below, sequenced in a study of blood T cells in healthy people across ages. Through a sample-barcoded 5' primer and a J-beta primer mix, a second PCR was run for roughly 6 to 11 cycles. One entry per CDR3 protein, called by TCRdb with MiXCR from the 5' RACE reads. The sample carries more than 800,000 distinct CDR3 sequences, 29% recorded once. The sequenced material came from blood. These TCRs come from a woman of 80 years or more in good health.

This clonotype was recorded at least ten times. This chain uses TRBV5-1 with TRBJ2-3, with D perhaps assigned TRBD1 or TRBD2 (5 bases each). The CDR3 runs to 15 residues. V was trimmed by 5 bases and J by 5 bases, leaving 18 bases between them. Germline values: CDR1 SGHRS, CDR2 YFSETQ. CDR3 bases: TGCGCCAGCAGAAAGTCCGGGGCACAGGAAGATACGCAGTATTTT. The encoded protein is CASRKSGAQEDTQYF.

As to this clonotype: This could be a read error, since a much larger clone is one nucleotide away. J is TRBJ2-4 and V is TRBV3-1; possibly TRBD1 for D (5 bases). The CDR3 has 13 amino acids. Germline CDR1 and CDR2: LGHDT and YNNKEL (reference sequence). Trimming left V 7 bases short and J 5 bases short, with 12 bases between. In DNA form, the CDR3 reads TGTGCCAGCAACCAGGGATCCCAAAACATTCAGTACTTC. Protein sequence: CASNQGSQNIQYF.

This clonotype was counted only a few times. The chain is built from TRBV15 and TRBJ1-1; TRBD1 matches at 7 bases. V lost 2 bases to trimming and J lost 0 bases; unmatched junction nucleotides: 15. Germline CDR1 is LNHNV and CDR2 is YYDKDF (reference sequence). The CDR3 spans 19 residues. CDR3 amino acids: CATSRQGVRGTMMNTEAFF. In DNA, the CDR3 is TGTGCCACCAGCAGACAGGGGGTTAGGGGGACAATGATGAACACTGAAGCTTTCTTT.

In its sample, this clonotype was seen many times. The chain recombines TRBV6-2 or TRBV6-3 with TRBJ2-5; perhaps D is TRBD1 or TRBD2 (5 bases each). The DNA matches TRBJ2-7 better at its end, which makes the J call doubtful. Looked up from germline, CDR1 is MNHEY and CDR2 is SVGEGT. The CDR3 is 13 amino acids. The CDR3 DNA is TGTGCCAGCAGTCCCCGGGGCATTAGCGAGCAGTACTTC. Amino acids: CASSPRGISEQYF.

This clonotype appeared many times. V usage is TRBV20-1 and J usage is TRBJ1-2; 8 nucleotides line up with TRBD1. CDR1 and CDR2 (germline): DFQATT, SNEGSKA (reference sequence). The CDR3 spans 14 residues. The V and J ends lost 5 bases and 4 bases, in that order; junction bases with no gene match: 9. CDR3 sequence reads: CSASRGQGAYGYTF. DNA for the CDR3: TGCAGTGCTTCGAGGGGGCAGGGGGCCTATGGCTACACCTTC.

Ten or more counts support this clonotype. The chain recombines TRBV7-9 with TRBJ1-1; D is ambiguous. The germline CDR1 and CDR2 sequences are SEHNR and FQNEAQ (reference sequence). V lost 7 bases, J lost 7 bases, and 16 bases lay in between. The length of the CDR3 is 13 residues. The DNA of the CDR3 is TGTGCCAGCATTGGATCCGGCCACGGTGAAGCTTTCTTT. It codes for CASIGSGHGEAFF.

This clonotype appeared once. One end of the junction does not line up with germline, which may come from a read error. The chain couples TRBV7-2 to TRBJ2-3; D call uncertain. CDR3 length: 13 amino acids. Germline V gene lookup returns CDR1 SGHTA and CDR2 FQGNSA. The CDR3 sequence: CASSLWTTDTRYF. The CDR3, as DNA: TGTGCCAGCAGCCTGTGGACCACAGATACGCGGTATTTT.

This clonotype occurred a few times. The genes are TRBV19 and TRBJ2-1; D not resolved. V dropped 7 bases and J dropped 7 bases, with 8 bases sitting between them. The length of the CDR3 is 11 residues. In germline, CDR1 is LNHDA, CDR2 SQIVND (reference sequence). The CDR3 coding sequence is TGTGCCAGTATCCGGGCTAATGAGCAGTTCTTC. Translated: CASIRANEQFF. Drawing the rest from reference TRBV19 and TRBJ2-1, the complete variable domain is DGGITQSPKYLFRKEGQNVTLSCEQNLNHDAMYWYRQDPGQGLRLIYYSQIVNDFQKGDIAEGYSVSREKKESFPLTVTSAQKNPTAFYLCASIRANEQFFGPGTRLTVL.

This clonotype was found many times. The chain recombines TRBV4-3 with TRBJ2-5; TRBD2 aligns across 10 bases. The CDR3 runs to 16 residues. Germline V gene lookup returns CDR1 LGHNA and CDR2 YSLEER. V was pared by 4 bases and J by 3 bases, with 8 bases of the junction left unmatched. Written as DNA, the CDR3 is TGCGCCAGCAGCCCAGGGCAAACTAGCGGGGAAGAGACCCAGTACTTC. Protein: CASSPGQTSGEETQYF.

This clonotype was detected many times. V gene TRBV5-5 combines with J gene TRBJ2-3; D uncertain. CDR1 is SGHKS, CDR2 YYEKEE, per germline (reference sequence). V lost 4 bases to trimming and J lost 2 bases, with 14 bases between them. The CDR3 loop spans 15 amino acids. The CDR3 nucleotides are TGTGCCAGCAGCCCTGATGCAGCGATCACAGATACGCAGTATTTT. It specifies CASSPDAAITDTQYF.

The sample holds many counts of this clonotype. The V gene is TRBV6-5, the J gene TRBJ1-1, with 7 bases that match TRBD1. The CDR3 has 14 amino acids. Germline CDR1 and CDR2: MNHEY and SVGAGI. After removal of 6 bases from V and 1 base from J, the junction contained 5 bases not matched to a gene. CDR3 DNA sequence: TGTGCCAGCAGACTGCAGGGGGGGAACACTGAAGCTTTCTTT. Its translation: CASRLQGGNTEAFF.

This clonotype was counted many times. The genes are TRBV18 and TRBJ1-5; 10 bases line up with TRBD1. This CDR3 is 15 amino acids long. Germline V gives CDR1 KGHSH, CDR2 LQKENI. Germline trimming cut 8 bases from V and 0 bases from J; bases unmatched to any gene: 4. CDR3 protein: CASSRQGASNQPQHF. As DNA, the CDR3 is TGTGCCAGCAGCCGACAGGGGGCTAGCAATCAGCCCCAGCATTTT. The entire variable domain, with the rest obtained from reference TRBV18 and TRBJ1-5, is as follows: NAGVMQNPRHLVRRRGQEARLRCSPMKGHSHVYWYRQLPEEGLKFMVYLQKENIIDESGMPKERFSAEFPKEGPSILRIQQVVRGDSAAYFCASSRQGASNQPQHFGDGTRLSIL.

This chain links TRBV10-3 with TRBJ2-1; D may be TRBD1 (6 bases). The CDR3 sequence is 14 residues long. V gave up 5 bases and J gave up 2 bases, with 10 bases separating them. Per the germline V gene, CDR1 is ENHRY and CDR2 is SYGVKD. The CDR3 DNA follows: TGTGCCATCAGTTGGACAGTAACCTACAATGAGCAGTTCTTC. Translated: CAISWTVTYNEQFF.

This clonotype occurred once. The chain carries TRBV20-1 and TRBJ1-5, with D unclear. V was trimmed by 1 base and J by 1 base, leaving 5 bases between them. The CDR3 contains 13 residues. Per germline, CDR1 DFQATT and CDR2 SNEGSKA (reference sequence). The CDR3 reads CSARVQSNQPQHF. The CDR3 DNA reads TGCAGTGCTAGAGTACAGAGCAATCAGCCCCAGCATTTT.

This clonotype was seen many times. This sequence joins TRBV5-1 and TRBJ1-1; TRBD1 matches 8 bases. CDR1 and CDR2 from the germline V gene are SGHRS and YFSETQ. After removal of 4 bases from V and 0 bases from J, the junction contained 8 bases not matched to a gene. CDR3 length: 16 amino acids. In DNA, the CDR3 is TGCGCCAGCAGCGGATCGACAGGGGCCCTGAACACTGAAGCTTTCTTT. It yields the protein CASSGSTGALNTEAFF.

This chain uses TRBV4-2 with TRBJ1-4; 8 bases are shared with TRBD1. CDR1 LGHNA and CDR2 YNFKEQ come from the germline V gene. This CDR3 has 14 residues. V was pared by 6 bases and J by 7 bases, with 7 bases of the junction left unmatched. The CDR3, as DNA: TGTGCCAGCAGTCACTCGACAGGGGTTGAAAAACTGTTTTTT. It translates to CASSHSTGVEKLFF.

This clonotype was found many times. The chain is built from TRBV9 and TRBJ2-1, with D unclear. V lost 1 base, J lost 0 bases, and 5 bases lay in between. The germline CDR1 and CDR2 sequences are SGDLS and YYNGEE. The CDR3 is made up of 14 amino acids. CDR3 region: CASSVTSSYNEQFF. Here the CDR3 DNA reads TGTGCCAGCAGCGTAACAAGCTCCTACAATGAGCAGTTCTTC.

The count of this clonotype is one. This rearrangement joins TRBV5-1 to TRBJ1-2, with a weak D call TRBD1 (5 bases). This CDR3 contains 16 residues. Looked up from germline, CDR1 is SGHRS and CDR2 is YFSETQ. V lost 2 bases and J 0 bases, leaving 14 bases between the germline ends. The CDR3 sequence: CASSFSQGSANYGYTF. For the CDR3, the DNA is TGCGCCAGCAGCTTTTCCCAGGGTAGCGCTAACTATGGCTACACCTTC. Supplemented by reference TRBV5-1 and TRBJ1-2, the full variable domain reads KAGVTQTPRYLIKTRGQQVTLSCSPISGHRSVSWYQQTPGQGLQFLFEYFSETQRNKGNFPGRFSGRQFSNSRSEMNVSTLELGDSALYLCASSFSQGSANYGYTFGSGTRLTVV.

In the case of this clonotype: This sequence may be a read error, since a much larger clone differs from it by one base. The chain links TRBV7-9 to TRBJ1-2; TRBD1 aligns across 8 bases. The CDR3 is 15 residues long. V lost 3 bases to trimming and J lost 7 bases; unmatched junction nucleotides: 10. Germline CDR1 SEHNR, CDR2 FQNEAQ (reference sequence). CDR3 in amino acids: CASSFGSRGLSGYTF. The CDR3 nucleotides read TGTGCCAGCAGCTTCGGCAGCAGGGGGCTTAGTGGCTACACCTTC.

The table lists this clonotype with a few counts. The chain employs TRBV2 and TRBJ1-5, with D possibly TRBD1 on 6 matching bases. Germline V gene sequence: CDR1 SNHLY, CDR2 FYNNEI. The CDR3 contains 13 residues. Trimming took off 8 bases at V and 4 bases at J, with 12 bases between the two ends. CDR3 coding DNA: TGTGCCAGCGGCCGACAGGAAAATCAGCCCCAGCATTTT. Amino acid sequence: CASGRQENQPQHF.

The chain uses TRBV3-1 and TRBJ1-5; possibly TRBD1 for D (5 bases). Germline V gene data show CDR1 as LGHDT and CDR2 as YNNKEL (reference sequence). The CDR3 extends over 15 amino acids. V lost 1 base and J lost 4, with 11 bases in between. DNA of the CDR3: TGTGCCAGCAGCCAAGGAGGGACGCATAATCAGCCCCAGCATTTT. Protein: CASSQGGTHNQPQHF.

Of note for this clonotype: A much larger clone lies one base from this, so it may be a read error. The V gene is TRBV6-1, the J gene TRBJ2-4; tentative D call: TRBD2 (7 bases). The CDR3 extends over 11 amino acids. The germline V gene has CDR1 MNHNS and CDR2 SASEGT. CDR3 DNA: TGTGCCAGCCGGGGGGCTGGCGAGCAGTGCTTC. Translating it yields CASRGAGEQCF.

This clonotype was found a few times. This chain links TRBV20-1 with TRBJ1-4; D is ambiguous. CDR3 length equals 13 residues. CDR1 and CDR2 from the germline V gene are DFQATT and SNEGSKA (reference sequence). The V and J ends lost 6 bases and 10 bases respectively, with 18 bases between them. CDR3 sequence: CSADDTRLRKLFF. The CDR3, as DNA: TGCAGTGCGGACGATACCAGGCTGCGAAAACTGTTTTTT.

Many counts were recorded for this clonotype. The chain uses TRBV20-1 and TRBJ2-1, with D unresolved. Trimming shortened V by 1 base and J by 0 bases, and 13 bases separated the two germline ends. In germline, CDR1 is DFQATT, CDR2 SNEGSKA (reference sequence). The CDR3 sequence is 16 residues long. This CDR3 reads CSARARLTSSYNEQFF. CDR3 DNA: TGCAGTGCTAGAGCTCGTTTAACGAGCTCCTACAATGAGCAGTTCTTC.

This sequence joins TRBV12-3 or TRBV12-4 and TRBJ2-3; TRBD2 matches at 12 bases. The CDR3 runs to 16 residues. V shed 7 bases, J shed 0 bases, and the junction held 5 bases outside the gene matches. The CDR3 region has the DNA TGTGCCAGCAATCTAGCGGGGGGGATGAGCACAGATACGCAGTATTTT. It yields the protein CASNLAGGMSTDTQYF.

This clonotype was observed at least ten times. The chain recombines TRBV4-2 with TRBJ2-3; D remains unclear. The V gene's germline CDR1 is LGHNA and CDR2 YNFKEQ. The CDR3 runs to 13 residues. Trimming removed 0 bases at V and 5 bases at J, with 6 bases between. CDR3 nucleotide sequence: TGTGCCAGCAGCCAAGATTTGGGAGATACGCAGTATTTT. It is translated as CASSQDLGDTQYF.

This clonotype was seen at least ten times. The DNA for the CDR3 is TGTGCCAGCACCGATCTGACCTACGAGCAGTACTTC. It is translated as CASTDLTYEQYF. V gene TRBV7-9 combines with J gene TRBJ2-7, with D uncertain. Deletions cut 7 bases from V and 2 bases from J, with 9 bases between. The CDR3 loop spans 12 amino acids. The germline V gene encodes CDR1 SEHNR and CDR2 FQNEAQ (reference sequence). The variable domain in full, completed from reference TRBV7-9 and TRBJ2-7, reads DTGVSQNPRHKITKRGQNVTFRCDPISEHNRLYWYRQTLGQGPEFLTYFQNEAQLEKSRLLSDRFSAERPKGSFSTLEIQRTEQGDSAMYLCASTDLTYEQYFGPGTRLTVT.

With regard to this clonotype: At one end the junction does not follow the germline gene, possibly because of a read error. The rearrangement joins TRBV13 to TRBJ1-5, with D maybe TRBD1 (6 bases). Germline V gene data show CDR1 as PRHDT and CDR2 as FYEKMQ (reference sequence). The CDR3 is 13 residues long. CDR3 region: CANSSQGRQPQHF. As DNA, the CDR3 is TGTGCCAACAGCTCACAGGGTCGTCAGCCCCAGCATTTT.